The 19 T cell receptor beta chains below come from one sample, sequenced in a study of control samples from healthy donors and cancer patients. Sequenced by immunoSEQ multiplex PCR; TCRdb stores in-frame clones only, minus some. This sample has 85,000 to 90,000 clones, with roughly nine tenths found just once. What was sequenced was blood. Receptors were obtained from a young man in good health.

This chain uses TRBV15 with TRBJ2-1; no definite D call. This CDR3 spans 15 amino acids. V was pared by 0 bases and J by 4 bases, with 10 bases between. Germline CDR1 is LNHNV and CDR2 is YYDKDF (reference sequence). DNA for the CDR3: TGTGCCACCAGCAGAGATTTGGGCAGATACAATGAGCAGTTCTTC. Its protein is CATSRDLGRYNEQFF.

The chain is built from TRBV7-2 and TRBJ2-3; the D gene is possibly TRBD2 (6 bases). Germline V CDR1 and CDR2: SGHTA, FQGNSA. CDR3 length equals 14 residues. Deletions cut 7 bases from V and 5 bases from J, with 16 bases between. The DNA of the CDR3 is TGTGCCAGCACCCTGGGGACTGGGAGAGATACGCAGTATTTT. This encodes CASTLGTGRDTQYF.

This chain connects TRBV28 to TRBJ1-2; 12 positions agree with TRBD1. This CDR3 is 14 amino acids long. Germline V gene lookup returns CDR1 MDHEN and CDR2 SYDVKM. With 7 bases clipped from V and 7 bases from J, the junction kept 7 bases outside the gene matches. In nucleotides, the CDR3 is TGTGCCAGCACCCCGGGACAGGGGGCGCTTGGCTACACCTTC. As protein: CASTPGQGALGYTF.

This chain links TRBV19 with TRBJ2-1; 10 nucleotides align to TRBD2. Germline trimming cut 3 bases from V and 4 bases from J; bases unmatched to any gene: 12. This CDR3 is 18 amino acids long. Germline CDR1 reads LNHDA; CDR2 reads SQIVND (reference sequence). The chain's CDR3 is CASSMGWASGGIYNEQFF. CDR3 sequence (DNA): TGTGCCAGTAGTATGGGTTGGGCTAGCGGGGGCATATACAATGAGCAGTTCTTC.

This clone appeared a few times. The rearrangement uses TRBV5-1 and TRBJ2-2; TRBD1 might be the D (5 bases). CDR1 SGHRS and CDR2 YFSETQ come from the germline V gene. Trimming stripped 7 bases from V and 5 bases from J, with 15 bases between. This CDR3 spans 14 amino acids. CDR3 residues: CASGRQGSTGELFF. The CDR3 DNA is TGCGCCAGCGGTCGGCAGGGAAGTACCGGGGAGCTGTTTTTT. Full variable domain (remainder filled in from reference TRBV5-1 and TRBJ2-2): KAGVTQTPRYLIKTRGQQVTLSCSPISGHRSVSWYQQTPGQGLQFLFEYFSETQRNKGNFPGRFSGRQFSNSRSEMNVSTLELGDSALYLCASGRQGSTGELFFGEGSRLTVL.

Turning to this clone: This same CDR3 is encoded by further DNA sequences in the sample. This chain links TRBV6-5 with TRBJ1-3; D is unclear. V was clipped by 0 bases and J by 3 bases, with 3 bases between them. The germline V gene has CDR1 MNHEY and CDR2 SVGAGI. The CDR3 has 13 residues. The CDR3 loop reads CASSYSSGNTIYF. The DNA of the CDR3 is TGTGCCAGCAGTTACTCGAGTGGAAACACCATATATTTT.

The chain combines TRBV5-6 with TRBJ2-3; TRBD2 matches 11 bases. Germline CDR1 reads SGHDT; CDR2 reads YYEEEE. J was trimmed by 4 bases and V by 3 bases; bases with no gene match: 1. The CDR3 consists of 14 residues. CDR3 in amino acids: CASSSGLAADTQYF. CDR3 DNA: TGTGCCAGCAGCTCGGGACTAGCGGCAGATACGCAGTATTTT.

The genes are TRBV10-2 and TRBJ2-4; D might be TRBD1 or TRBD2, each matching 7 bases. This CDR3 has 15 amino acids. CDR1 is WSHSY and CDR2 is SAAADI in the germline V gene. V was pared by 6 bases and J by 3 bases, with 15 bases between. The CDR3 reads CASRSGGAGKNIQYF. The CDR3 DNA reads TGCGCCAGCAGGTCAGGGGGGGCGGGCAAAAACATTCAGTACTTC.

The chain is built from TRBV5-1 and TRBJ2-7; tentatively, D is TRBD1 (6 bases). Germline CDR1 reads SGHRS; CDR2 reads YFSETQ. The CDR3 runs 14 residues. V lost 0 bases and J lost 3, with 10 bases in between. The CDR3 coding sequence is TGCGCCAGCAGCTTGGCAGGGGAGAACTACGAGCAGTACTTC. This sequence encodes CASSLAGENYEQYF. The whole variable domain, filled in from reference TRBV5-1 and TRBJ2-7, reads KAGVTQTPRYLIKTRGQQVTLSCSPISGHRSVSWYQQTPGQGLQFLFEYFSETQRNKGNFPGRFSGRQFSNSRSEMNVSTLELGDSALYLCASSLAGENYEQYFGPGTRLTVT.

The chain uses TRBV11-2 and TRBJ2-4, with 8 bases identical to TRBD2. Germline V gene data show CDR1 as SGHAT and CDR2 as FQNNGV. Unmatched junction bases numbered 5, after V lost 7 bases and J lost 6 bases. The CDR3 has 13 residues. The CDR3 region has the DNA TGTGCCAGCAACCCGGCGGGGGGAAACATTCAGTACTTC. Translating it yields CASNPAGGNIQYF.

The rearrangement joins TRBV14 to TRBJ2-1; D not certain. The germline V gene encodes CDR1 SGHDN and CDR2 FVKESK. Trimming shortened V by 3 bases and J by 1 base, and 10 bases separated the two germline ends. CDR3 length: 15 residues. CDR3 coding DNA: TGTGCCAGCAGCCAGGAGCTAGGGTCCTACAATGAGCAGTTCTTC. This gives the protein CASSQELGSYNEQFF.

The chain employs TRBV7-9 and TRBJ2-2, with 11 bases aligning to TRBD2. CDR3 length equals 17 residues. V was pared by 4 bases and J by 5 bases, with 9 bases of the junction left unmatched. The germline CDR1 and CDR2 sequences are SEHNR and FQNEAQ (reference sequence). As DNA, the CDR3 is TGTGCCAGCAGCTCCCTTTTAGCGGGGGGGCAGACCGGGGAGCTGTTTTTT. This gives the protein CASSSLLAGGQTGELFF. Full variable domain (rest looked up from reference TRBV7-9 and TRBJ2-2): DTGVSQNPRHKITKRGQNVTFRCDPISEHNRLYWYRQTLGQGPEFLTYFQNEAQLEKSRLLSDRFSAERPKGSFSTLEIQRTEQGDSAMYLCASSSLLAGGQTGELFFGEGSRLTVL.

The chain combines TRBV7-9 with TRBJ2-5, with D unclear. CDR3 length equals 15 residues. Trimming stripped 5 bases from V and 5 bases from J, with 18 bases between. Germline CDR1 and CDR2: SEHNR and FQNEAQ (reference sequence). This chain's CDR3 is CASSEVSSFAETQYF. The CDR3 region has the DNA TGTGCCAGCAGCGAAGTCAGCTCTTTTGCGGAGACCCAGTACTTC.

The genes are TRBV4-1 and TRBJ1-5, with TRBD1 matching 7 bases. Germline V lookup: CDR1 MGHRA, CDR2 YSYEKL. This CDR3 is built from 13 residues. The junction had 2 bases not matched to a gene; V was cut back by 4 bases and J by 5 bases. The CDR3 is CASSRQGDQPQHF. The CDR3, as DNA: TGCGCCAGCAGCCGCCAGGGGGATCAGCCCCAGCATTTT.

DNA for the CDR3: TGTGCCAGCAGCCAAGAGTTGTCAGCTAACTATGGCTACACCTTC. Its translation: CASSQELSANYGYTF. V gene TRBV4-2 combines with J gene TRBJ1-2; D is unresolved. CDR1 LGHNA and CDR2 YNFKEQ come from the germline V gene. V was shortened by 0 bases and J by 0 bases, with 8 bases between the two germline ends. The CDR3 length is 15 residues.

The J gene is TRBJ1-1, the V gene TRBV6-5, with D uncertain. V lost 6 bases to trimming and J lost 1 base, with 9 bases between them. The CDR3 spans 13 residues. Looked up from germline, CDR1 is MNHEY and CDR2 is SVGAGI. Written as DNA, the CDR3 is TGTGCCAGCAGCTTTGACCCGAACACTGAAGCTTTCTTT. Protein product: CASSFDPNTEAFF.

The V call is TRBV5-4, the J call TRBJ2-7, with D perhaps matching TRBD1 (6 bases). Germline lookup yields CDR1 SGHNT and CDR2 YYREEE (reference sequence). The CDR3 runs to 12 residues. V was cut by 4 bases and J by 3 bases, with 8 bases left in between. CDR3 in amino acids: CASSVDSYEQYF. The CDR3 coding sequence is TGTGCCAGCAGCGTGGACAGCTACGAGCAGTACTTC.

This chain links TRBV6-5 with TRBJ2-5; possible D gene TRBD2, 6 bases. V was shortened by 6 bases and J by 10 bases, with 9 bases between the two germline ends. The CDR3 has 10 residues. Germline V lookup: CDR1 MNHEY, CDR2 SVGAGI. CDR3 residues: CASREGDQYF. Written as DNA, the CDR3 is TGTGCCAGCAGGGAGGGAGACCAGTACTTC.

The gene calls are TRBV7-9 and TRBJ1-1; D unclear. CDR3 size: 14 residues. The germline V gene has CDR1 SEHNR and CDR2 FQNEAQ (reference sequence). The V end lost 1 base, the J end lost 1 base, and 7 bases lay between the germline ends. The CDR3 spells CASSLGFGNTEAFF. The CDR3 DNA is TGTGCCAGCAGCTTAGGGTTCGGGAACACTGAAGCTTTCTTT.